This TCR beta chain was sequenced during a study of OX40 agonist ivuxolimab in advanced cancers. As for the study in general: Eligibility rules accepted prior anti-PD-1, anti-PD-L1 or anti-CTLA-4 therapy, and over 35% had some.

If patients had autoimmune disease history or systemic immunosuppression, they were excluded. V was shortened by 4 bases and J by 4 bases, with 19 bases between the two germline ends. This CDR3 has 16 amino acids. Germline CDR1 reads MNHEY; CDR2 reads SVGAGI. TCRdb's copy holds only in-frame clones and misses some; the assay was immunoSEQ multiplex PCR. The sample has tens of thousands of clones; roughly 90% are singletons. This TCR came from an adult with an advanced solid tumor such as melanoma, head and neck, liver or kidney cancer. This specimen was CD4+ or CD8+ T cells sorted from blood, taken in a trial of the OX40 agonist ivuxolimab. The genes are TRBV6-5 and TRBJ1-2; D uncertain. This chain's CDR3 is CASSSPMSKGGYGYTF. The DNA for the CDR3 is TGTGCCAGCAGTTCCCCGATGAGTAAGGGAGGCTATGGCTACACCTTC.